Below, 23 T cell receptor beta chains from the same sample are listed, as sequenced in a study of lymphopenia after photon versus proton radiotherapy (dated by TCRdb to the late 2010s). Library preparation employed the immunoSEQ multiplex PCR assay. TCRdb re-hosts the immuneACCESS table, in-frame sequences only. Its copies lack some clones; in the studies checked, an unresolved V gene accounts for under half of them, and the cause for the rest is not known. The sample table lists some 70,000 clones, 87% of them with a count of one. The ten largest clones capture more than 10% of the sample. This material consisted of peripheral blood, taken from a patient treated with proton-based radiotherapy. The source is a man older than 75 with esophageal cancer.

The chain couples TRBV4-1 to TRBJ2-7; 10 bases line up with TRBD2. The CDR3 runs 16 residues. The V segment lost 1 base and the J segment 2 bases; nucleotides outside the gene matches: 5. Per germline, CDR1 MGHRA and CDR2 YSYEKL. As DNA, the CDR3 is TGCGCCAGCAGCCAAGTGTCTAGCGGGAGCCCCTACGAGCAGTACTTC. It specifies CASSQVSSGSPYEQYF.

The chain links TRBV30 to TRBJ1-6; D remains ambiguous. In germline, CDR1 is GTSNPN, CDR2 SVGIG (reference sequence). The CDR3 is 12 amino acids. With 5 bases removed from V and 7 bases from J, the gap between germline ends came to 9 bases. The CDR3 sequence is CAWVRQNSPLHF. CDR3 nucleotide sequence: TGTGCCTGGGTCAGACAAAATTCACCCCTCCACTTT.

The V and J genes are TRBV29-1 and TRBJ1-1, with TRBD1 matching 7 bases. Germline V gene lookup returns CDR1 SQVTM and CDR2 ANQGSEA. This CDR3 is built from 13 residues. The V segment lost 2 bases and the J segment 4 bases; nucleotides outside the gene matches: 4. The CDR3 spells CSVETGEVTEAFF. The CDR3, as DNA: TGCAGCGTTGAAACAGGGGAGGTCACTGAAGCTTTCTTT.

This sequence joins TRBV7-8 and TRBJ1-2, with a tentative D call TRBD1 (5 bases). The germline CDR1 and CDR2 sequences are SGHVS and FQNEAQ. V lost 5 bases, J lost 6 bases, and 16 bases lay in between. This CDR3 spans 14 amino acids. The CDR3 DNA follows: TGTGCCAGCAGCACCCCGGGGGGGGTTAATGGCTACACCTTC. As protein: CASSTPGGVNGYTF.

This clone is a singleton in its sample. The chain links TRBV27 to TRBJ2-5; D is ambiguous. Germline loops: CDR1 MNHEY, CDR2 SMNVEV (reference sequence). V lost 5 bases to trimming and J lost 2 bases, with 12 bases between them. CDR3 length: 14 amino acids. The CDR3 sequence is CASSPRRVQETQYF. The CDR3, as DNA: TGTGCCAGCAGTCCCCGGCGAGTTCAAGAGACCCAGTACTTC.

J is TRBJ1-6 and V is TRBV30, with D uncertain. Germline V gene sequence: CDR1 GTSNPN, CDR2 SVGIG (reference sequence). The CDR3 loop spans 16 amino acids. Trimming stripped 4 bases from V and 0 bases from J, with 13 bases between. The CDR3 protein is CAWTDGVSSYNSPLHF. The CDR3 DNA reads TGTGCCTGGACTGACGGCGTCAGCTCCTATAATTCACCCCTCCACTTT.

This chain joins TRBV19 and TRBJ1-2; a weak D match, TRBD1 (5 bases). Trimming removed 7 bases at V and 1 base at J, with 19 bases between. Germline lookup yields CDR1 LNHDA and CDR2 SQIVND (reference sequence). The CDR3 runs 16 residues. The chain's CDR3 is CASTKFGTGVNYGYTF. The CDR3, as DNA: TGTGCCAGTACCAAATTCGGGACGGGGGTTAACTATGGCTACACCTTC.

The rearrangement uses TRBV29-1 and TRBJ1-1, with D perhaps matching TRBD1 (5 bases). The length of the CDR3 is 13 residues. Germline V lookup: CDR1 SQVTM, CDR2 ANQGSEA. The V end lost 7 bases, the J end lost 6 bases, and 18 bases lay between the germline ends. In DNA, the CDR3 is TGCAGCGCCCGTTTTCCTTTACAGGCTGAAGCTTTCTTT. It specifies CSARFPLQAEAFF.

This clone was detected only once. The chain carries TRBV6-6 and TRBJ1-2; D is unclear. This CDR3 spans 12 amino acids. From germline, CDR1 is MNHNY and CDR2 SVGAGI (reference sequence). Trimming left V 2 bases short and J 3 bases short, with 4 bases between. The CDR3 spells CASSYGDYGYTF. The CDR3 DNA is TGTGCCAGCAGTTACGGGGACTATGGCTACACCTTC.

This chain connects TRBV5-5 to TRBJ2-5; D tentatively reads TRBD1 or TRBD2 (6 bases each). There are 13 residues in the CDR3. CDR1 and CDR2 from the germline V gene are SGHKS and YYEKEE (reference sequence). V was trimmed by 5 bases and J by 5 bases, leaving 13 bases between them. The CDR3 here is CASRGAGRETQYF. The CDR3 DNA is TGTGCCAGCAGGGGGGCAGGGAGGGAGACCCAGTACTTC.

The chain's CDR3 is CASSWTGQVGTEAFF. The CDR3 bases are TGCGCCAGCAGCTGGACGGGACAGGTGGGCACTGAAGCTTTCTTT. V gene TRBV5-1 combines with J gene TRBJ1-1; TRBD1 aligns across 8 bases. Germline V gene lookup returns CDR1 SGHRS and CDR2 YFSETQ. V lost 3 bases to trimming and J lost 4 bases; unmatched junction nucleotides: 8. The CDR3 loop spans 15 amino acids.

The chain joins TRBV4-2 to TRBJ2-7; 10 bases match TRBD2. The CDR3 extends over 15 amino acids. The V segment lost 5 bases and the J segment 7 bases; nucleotides outside the gene matches: 11. The germline gives CDR1 LGHNA, CDR2 YNFKEQ. CDR3 loop: CASSLAIAGGGEQYF. The CDR3 bases are TGTGCCAGCAGCTTGGCGATAGCGGGGGGTGGGGAGCAGTACTTC.

V usage is TRBV4-3 and J usage is TRBJ1-2; 7 bases are a match to TRBD1. The CDR3 has 17 residues. The V gene end was trimmed by 0 bases and the J gene end by 4 bases; junction bases not matched to a gene: 11. CDR1 is LGHNA and CDR2 is YSLEER in the germline V gene. The CDR3 coding sequence is TGCGCCAGCAGCCAAGACTGGCCTGAAGACAGGGTCTATGGCTACACCTTC. As protein: CASSQDWPEDRVYGYTF.

V and J are TRBV19 and TRBJ1-2; tentatively, D is TRBD1 (6 bases). Germline lookup yields CDR1 LNHDA and CDR2 SQIVND (reference sequence). The CDR3 spans 16 residues. V was cut by 1 base and J by 4 bases, with 16 bases left in between. As DNA, the CDR3 is TGTGCCAGTAGTATAGTGGGCAGGGGACCCTCCTATGGCTACACCTTC. Residues: CASSIVGRGPSYGYTF.

The rearrangement links TRBV5-1 to TRBJ2-3, with 11 nucleotides matching TRBD1. The CDR3 runs 16 residues. Germline V lookup: CDR1 SGHRS, CDR2 YFSETQ. With 4 bases clipped from V and 3 bases from J, the junction kept 7 bases outside the gene matches. CDR3 sequence: CASSIGTGGQTDTQYF. The CDR3 DNA follows: TGCGCCAGCAGCATCGGGACAGGGGGACAGACAGATACGCAGTATTTT.

J is TRBJ2-1 and V is TRBV11-3; no clear D gene. The germline V gene has CDR1 SGHNT and CDR2 YENEEA. Trimming pared 5 bases from V and 1 base from J, leaving 12 bases between. The CDR3 is made up of 15 amino acids. The CDR3 loop is CASSADGRSYNEQFF. The CDR3 region has the DNA TGTGCCAGCAGCGCGGACGGAAGATCCTACAATGAGCAGTTCTTC.

The V and J genes are TRBV7-3 and TRBJ2-5; 9 positions match TRBD1. Trimming removed 5 bases from V and 4 bases from J; junction bases left unmatched: 11. The CDR3 is 16 residues long. The germline CDR1 and CDR2 sequences are SGHTA and FQGTGA. The CDR3 region is CASSPVATGGLETQYF. The CDR3 region has the DNA TGTGCCAGCAGCCCCGTGGCGACAGGGGGTTTAGAGACCCAGTACTTC.

This chain uses TRBV6-1 with TRBJ2-3; 7 bases are shared with TRBD1. Germline V gene sequence: CDR1 MNHNS, CDR2 SASEGT. This CDR3 region has 14 residues. V lost 8 bases, J lost 6 bases, and 11 bases stayed unmatched. The CDR3 is CASEGGQAPDTQYF. CDR3 nucleotide sequence: TGTGCCAGCGAAGGTGGACAGGCCCCCGATACGCAGTATTTT.

The chain uses TRBV2 and TRBJ2-2; TRBD1 might be the D (5 bases). Germline values: CDR1 SNHLY, CDR2 FYNNEI. V gave up 0 bases and J gave up 2 bases, with 13 bases separating them. The CDR3 is 17 amino acids. The CDR3 DNA sequence: TGTGCCAGCAGTGAAGCGCTTCGACAGATAAACACCGGGGAGCTGTTTTTT. As protein: CASSEALRQINTGELFF. Full variable domain (outside the CDR3, taken from reference TRBV2 and TRBJ2-2): EPEVTQTPSHQVTQMGQEVILRCVPISNHLYFYWYRQILGQKVEFLVSFYNNEISEKSEIFDDQFSVERPDGSNFTLKIRSTKLEDSAMYFCASSEALRQINTGELFFGEGSRLTVL.

This chain links TRBV6-5 with TRBJ2-7, with no clear D. Trimming removed 6 bases from V and 7 bases from J, with 10 bases in between. This CDR3 contains 11 residues. CDR1 and CDR2 from the germline V gene are MNHEY and SVGAGI. The CDR3 protein is CASSYLMEQYF. In DNA form, the CDR3 reads TGTGCCAGCAGCTACCTTATGGAGCAGTACTTC.

This chain uses TRBV2 with TRBJ1-5; 10 nucleotides agree with TRBD1. The trim removed 4 bases at V and 5 bases at J, leaving 5 bases unmatched. Germline CDR1 SNHLY, CDR2 FYNNEI. The CDR3 is 15 residues long. The CDR3 DNA is TGTGCCAGCAGTGCCCAAGGACAGGGGGATCAGCCCCAGCATTTT. This encodes CASSAQGQGDQPQHF.

This chain connects TRBV6-6 to TRBJ2-2, with a weak D call TRBD2 (6 bases). There are 16 residues in the CDR3. With 3 bases removed from V and 4 bases from J, the gap between germline ends came to 15 bases. Germline values: CDR1 MNHNY, CDR2 SVGAGI (reference sequence). CDR3 amino acids: CASSYTSGTFTGELFF. The CDR3 bases are TGTGCCAGCAGTTATACCTCCGGGACTTTCACCGGGGAGCTGTTTTTT.

The chain recombines TRBV19 with TRBJ1-1, with D maybe TRBD1 (6 bases). The germline CDR1 and CDR2 sequences are LNHDA and SQIVND (reference sequence). The CDR3 spans 13 residues. Trimming left V 8 bases short and J 11 bases short, with 21 bases between. The CDR3 spells CASPRQVPLQAFF. The DNA of the CDR3 is TGTGCCAGTCCTAGACAGGTCCCCCTCCAGGCTTTCTTT.